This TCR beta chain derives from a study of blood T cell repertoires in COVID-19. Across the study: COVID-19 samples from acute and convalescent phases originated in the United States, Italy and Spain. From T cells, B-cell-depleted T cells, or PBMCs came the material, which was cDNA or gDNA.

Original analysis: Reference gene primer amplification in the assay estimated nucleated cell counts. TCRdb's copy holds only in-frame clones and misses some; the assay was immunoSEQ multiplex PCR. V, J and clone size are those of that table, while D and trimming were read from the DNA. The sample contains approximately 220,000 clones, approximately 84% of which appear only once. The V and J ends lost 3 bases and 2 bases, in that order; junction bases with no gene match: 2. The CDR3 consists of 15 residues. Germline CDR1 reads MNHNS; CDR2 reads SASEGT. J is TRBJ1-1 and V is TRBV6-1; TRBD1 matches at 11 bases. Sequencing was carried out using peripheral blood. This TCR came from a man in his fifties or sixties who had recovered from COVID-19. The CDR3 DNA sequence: TGTGCCAGCAGTGACCGGACAGGGGGCAACACTGAAGCTTTCTTT. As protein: CASSDRTGGNTEAFF.